A single sample is the source of the 2 T cell receptor beta chains below, sequenced in a study of T-cell memory formation after mild COVID-19. TCRdb redid the calling of the 5' RACE reads with MiXCR, one entry per CDR3 protein. Of over 120,000 distinct CDR3 sequences in the sample, about 19% were seen once. The specimen was PBMCs or a T cell subset sorted from them (not recorded which). These receptors originate from an adult woman who had mild COVID-19 (a few samples of this study predate the infection). Cell type and time point are not known.

This clonotype occurred a few times. The chain recombines TRBV12-3 or TRBV12-4 with TRBJ2-7, with 9 bases that match TRBD1. V dropped 4 bases and J dropped 3; count of bases not matched to a gene: 1. There are 13 residues in the CDR3. CDR3 sequence (DNA): TGTGCCAGCAGTTGGGACAGGGACTACGAGCAGTACTTC. Translating gives CASSWDRDYEQYF.

The chain has TRBV6-5 and TRBJ1-2; possible D gene TRBD1, 6 bases. This CDR3 has 12 residues. Between the trimmed V and J ends, which lost 0 bases and 8 bases, there was a span of 7 bases. The germline V gene has CDR1 MNHEY and CDR2 SVGAGI. The CDR3 nucleotides read TGTGCCAGCAGTTACTCACAGGGAGGCTACACCTTC. Translated: CASSYSQGGYTF.